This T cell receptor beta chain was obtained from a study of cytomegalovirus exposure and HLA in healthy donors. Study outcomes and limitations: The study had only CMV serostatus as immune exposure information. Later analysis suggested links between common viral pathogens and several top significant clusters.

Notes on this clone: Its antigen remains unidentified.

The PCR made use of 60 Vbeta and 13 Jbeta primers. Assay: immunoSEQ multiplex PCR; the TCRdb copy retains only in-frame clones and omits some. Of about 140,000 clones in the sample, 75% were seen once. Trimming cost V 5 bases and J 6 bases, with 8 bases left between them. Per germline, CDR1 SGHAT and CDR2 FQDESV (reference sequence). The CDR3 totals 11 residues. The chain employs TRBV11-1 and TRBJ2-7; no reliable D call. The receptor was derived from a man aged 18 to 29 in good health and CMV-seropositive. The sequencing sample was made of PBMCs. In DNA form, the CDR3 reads TGTGCCAGCAGCGACTTCGGCGAGCAGTACTTC. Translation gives CASSDFGEQYF.